The 30 T cell receptor beta chains given below trace back to one sample, sequenced in a study of shared clonotypes between healthy human individuals. The table came from immunoSEQ multiplex PCR; TCRdb's copy has only in-frame clones and leaves some out. The sample yields roughly 2.6 million clones, more than 90% seen once. The material sequenced was naive CD4+ T cells sorted from blood. Documented subset: CD45RA+ positively selected. Every receptor here comes from a man aged 18 to 30 in good health.

The chain recombines TRBV2 with TRBJ2-3; a possible D gene is TRBD1 (6 bases). Germline assignment: CDR1 SNHLY and CDR2 FYNNEI. V gave up 8 bases and J gave up 0 bases, with 9 bases separating them. The CDR3 runs to 13 residues. The CDR3 sequence is CASDGGSTDTQYF. CDR3 coding DNA: TGTGCCAGCGATGGGGGCAGCACAGATACGCAGTATTTT. Together with reference TRBV2 and TRBJ2-3, the CDR3 gives the full variable domain: EPEVTQTPSHQVTQMGQEVILRCVPISNHLYFYWYRQILGQKVEFLVSFYNNEISEKSEIFDDQFSVERPDGSNFTLKIRSTKLEDSAMYFCASDGGSTDTQYFGPGTRLTVL.

This clone was observed once. Here the CDR3 DNA reads TGCGCCAGCAGCCAAGAGGCCGGAGGGAGTCGCTACTTC. It translates to CASSQEAGGSRYF. The chain has TRBV4-3 and TRBJ2-7, with TRBD2 as a possible D gene (6 bases). Germline loops: CDR1 LGHNA, CDR2 YSLEER. The V end lost 0 bases, the J end lost 13 bases, and 16 bases lay between the germline ends. CDR3 length equals 13 residues.

V is TRBV5-4 and J is TRBJ1-1, with D possibly matching TRBD1 (6 bases). CDR3 length equals 14 residues. Trimming removed 4 bases at V and 0 bases at J, with 10 bases between. CDR1 SGHNT and CDR2 YYREEE come from the germline V gene (reference sequence). CDR3 amino acids: CASSGNRVNTEAFF. The DNA for the CDR3 is TGTGCCAGCAGCGGCAACAGGGTGAACACTGAAGCTTTCTTT.

CDR3 in amino acids: CASSETLQGALSPLHF. CDR3 nucleotides: TGTGCCAGCAGTGAAACGCTACAGGGGGCTTTGTCACCCCTCCACTTT. The chain joins TRBV2 to TRBJ1-6; TRBD1 matches 9 bases. Germline assignment: CDR1 SNHLY and CDR2 FYNNEI. J lost 10 bases, V lost 2 bases, and 9 bases had no gene match. CDR3 length: 16 residues.

The chain links TRBV2 to TRBJ1-5; TRBD1 is a possible D gene (6 bases). Germline V gene data show CDR1 as SNHLY and CDR2 as FYNNEI. Between the trimmed V and J ends, which lost 7 bases and 3 bases, there was a span of 13 bases. The CDR3 runs to 14 residues. This CDR3 reads CASNLGQNNQPQHF. CDR3 sequence (DNA): TGTGCCAGCAACCTCGGACAGAACAATCAGCCCCAGCATTTT.

Details on this clone: The same CDR3 also results from other DNA sequences found in this sample. The rearrangement links TRBV6-1 to TRBJ1-5, with D hard to call. Germline CDR1 reads MNHNS; CDR2 reads SASEGT. V shed 4 bases and J shed 2 bases, with 3 bases lying between them. The CDR3 spans 12 residues. CDR3 in amino acids: CASSGGNQPQHF. CDR3 nucleotides: TGTGCCAGCAGTGGCGGCAATCAGCCCCAGCATTTT.

V usage is TRBV28 and J usage is TRBJ2-4; no clear D gene. CDR3 size: 15 residues. V lost 5 bases to trimming and J lost 3 bases, with 14 bases between them. CDR1 is MDHEN, CDR2 SYDVKM, per germline. CDR3 DNA: TGTGCCAGCAGTCTCGATTCTCTTGGCAAAAACATTCAGTACTTC. Encoded protein: CASSLDSLGKNIQYF.

This clone was seen just once. The genes are TRBV28 and TRBJ1-2; possible D gene TRBD1, 6 bases. Trimming stripped 2 bases from V and 1 base from J, with 23 bases between. Germline-derived CDR1 and CDR2 are MDHEN and SYDVKM. This CDR3 has 19 amino acids. The CDR3 coding sequence is TGTGCCAGCAGTTTAGGGGGCCGCGGGTCCCTCGATCATAACTATGGCTACACCTTC. It is translated as CASSLGGRGSLDHNYGYTF.

V gene TRBV5-1 combines with J gene TRBJ1-1, with D possibly matching TRBD1 (6 bases). The CDR3 totals 14 residues. Trimming shortened V by 4 bases and J by 6 bases, and 16 bases separated the two germline ends. Germline V gene sequence: CDR1 SGHRS, CDR2 YFSETQ. CDR3 residues: CASSQFDRWAEAFF. The DNA of the CDR3 is TGCGCCAGCAGCCAATTCGACAGGTGGGCTGAAGCTTTCTTT.

This chain joins TRBV28 and TRBJ2-1; 12 bases fit TRBD2. J lost 2 bases, V lost 9 bases, and 20 bases had no gene match. CDR1 and CDR2 (germline): MDHEN, SYDVKM. The CDR3 length is 20 residues. The chain's CDR3 is CASEGHRLAGDLSPYNEQFF. CDR3 nucleotides: TGTGCCAGTGAGGGACACAGACTAGCGGGGGACTTATCCCCCTACAATGAGCAGTTCTTC.

Comment on this clone: This CDR3 is also generated by other DNA sequences in the sample. The chain couples TRBV10-3 to TRBJ1-1, with D hard to call. Trimming shortened V by 3 bases and J by 2 bases, and 4 bases separated the two germline ends. Germline V lookup: CDR1 ENHRY, CDR2 SYGVKD. The CDR3 runs to 12 residues. CDR3 bases: TGTGCCATCAGTGACGTCAACACTGAAGCTTTCTTT. Its translation: CAISDVNTEAFF.

The rearrangement links TRBV5-6 to TRBJ1-2, with D maybe TRBD1 (5 bases). V lost 1 base and J 0 bases, leaving 10 bases between the germline ends. Germline V gene lookup returns CDR1 SGHDT and CDR2 YYEEEE. This CDR3 comprises 15 residues. This CDR3 is CASSLLDTPNYGYTF. The CDR3 region has the DNA TGTGCCAGCAGCTTGTTGGACACCCCTAACTATGGCTACACCTTC.

The chain has TRBV18 and TRBJ2-3, with 12 bases aligning to TRBD1. The CDR3 loop spans 17 amino acids. The V and J ends lost 6 bases and 2 bases, in that order; junction bases with no gene match: 9. Germline V CDR1 and CDR2: KGHSH, LQKENI. CDR3 sequence: CASSRDRGLVDTDTQYF. The CDR3 nucleotides read TGTGCCAGCTCTCGGGACAGGGGGCTTGTCGACACAGATACGCAGTATTTT. Full variable domain (missing parts from reference TRBV18 and TRBJ2-3): NAGVMQNPRHLVRRRGQEARLRCSPMKGHSHVYWYRQLPEEGLKFMVYLQKENIIDESGMPKERFSAEFPKEGPSILRIQQVVRGDSAAYFCASSRDRGLVDTDTQYFGPGTRLTVL.

The chain is built from TRBV5-1 and TRBJ1-1; TRBD1 agrees at 8 bases. V lost 0 bases and J lost 0; bases outside the gene matches: 4. Looked up from germline, CDR1 is SGHRS and CDR2 is YFSETQ. CDR3 length: 16 residues. CDR3 sequence: CASSLGQGTLNTEAFF. Here the CDR3 DNA reads TGCGCCAGCAGCTTGGGACAGGGGACTCTGAACACTGAAGCTTTCTTT. Drawing the rest from reference TRBV5-1 and TRBJ1-1, the complete variable domain is KAGVTQTPRYLIKTRGQQVTLSCSPISGHRSVSWYQQTPGQGLQFLFEYFSETQRNKGNFPGRFSGRQFSNSRSEMNVSTLELGDSALYLCASSLGQGTLNTEAFFGQGTRLTVV.

The genes are TRBV9 and TRBJ2-2; 11 bases line up with TRBD1. Germline CDR1 and CDR2: SGDLS and YYNGEE. CDR3 length equals 15 residues. The trim removed 5 bases at V and 5 bases at J, leaving 5 bases unmatched. The CDR3 nucleotides read TGTGCCAGCAGTCCTGGACAGGGGGCGACCGGGGAGCTGTTTTTT. Encoded protein: CASSPGQGATGELFF.

The chain uses TRBV18 and TRBJ2-7, with D hard to call. Germline V gene data show CDR1 as KGHSH and CDR2 as LQKENI. The CDR3 contains 14 residues. Trimming took 0 bases from V and 5 from J, leaving 11 bases between them. In DNA, the CDR3 is TGTGCCAGCTCACCACCGGGCTGGGCAGACGAGCAGTACTTC. It translates to CASSPPGWADEQYF.

J is TRBJ2-3 and V is TRBV6-1; possibly TRBD1 for D (6 bases). The germline CDR1 and CDR2 sequences are MNHNS and SASEGT. V gave up 6 bases and J gave up 1 base, with 14 bases separating them. The CDR3 spans 15 residues. The CDR3 DNA reads TGTGCCAGCAGCGGGTCGACAGGCCGCACAGATACGCAGTATTTT. Translating it yields CASSGSTGRTDTQYF.

The chain combines TRBV12-5 with TRBJ2-7; D is perhaps TRBD1 (6 bases). CDR1 is LGHNT, CDR2 FRNRAP, per germline. Trimming cost V 0 bases and J 5 bases, with 17 bases left between them. The CDR3 totals 16 residues. The DNA of the CDR3 is TGTGCTAGTGGTTTGGTACTGACCAGGGGAGTGGACGAGCAGTACTTC. Its protein is CASGLVLTRGVDEQYF.

The V call is TRBV6-6, the J call TRBJ2-5; a weak D match, TRBD1 (8 bases). There are 12 residues in the CDR3. Trimming stripped 6 bases from V and 11 bases from J, with 16 bases between. CDR1 is MNHNY and CDR2 is SVGAGI in the germline V gene (reference sequence). The CDR3 is CASSQGAGEQYF. The CDR3 DNA reads as TGTGCCAGCAGCCAGGGGGCGGGAGAGCAGTACTTC.

This rearrangement joins TRBV5-1 to TRBJ2-4; TRBD1 or TRBD2 may be the D gene (6 bases each). The V end was cut by 0 bases, the J end by 7 bases, with 14 bases between. The length of the CDR3 is 15 residues. In germline, CDR1 is SGHRS, CDR2 YFSETQ. CDR3 protein: CASSLDGGPSNIQYF. The CDR3 DNA follows: TGCGCCAGCAGCTTGGACGGGGGCCCCTCTAACATTCAGTACTTC.

The genes are TRBV29-1 and TRBJ2-3; 12 bases fit TRBD1. From germline, CDR1 is SQVTM and CDR2 ANQGSEA. J was trimmed by 4 bases and V by 7 bases; bases with no gene match: 3. The CDR3 length is 13 residues. Here the CDR3 DNA reads TGCAGCGCCGGGACAGGGGGCTCAGATACGCAGTATTTT. Translated, it gives CSAGTGGSDTQYF.

The genes are TRBV11-2 and TRBJ2-7; D ambiguous. The CDR3 totals 14 residues. Between the trimmed V and J ends, which lost 1 base and 0 bases, there was a span of 7 bases. Germline CDR1 SGHAT, CDR2 FQNNGV. The CDR3 DNA reads as TGTGCCAGCAGCTTAGGGATCCACTCCTACGAGCAGTACTTC. As protein: CASSLGIHSYEQYF.

J is TRBJ2-7 and V is TRBV10-3; D remains ambiguous. Germline loops: CDR1 ENHRY, CDR2 SYGVKD. Trimming took off 0 bases at V and 0 bases at J, with 9 bases between the two ends. The CDR3 extends over 15 amino acids. The DNA of the CDR3 is TGTGCCATCAGTGAGTCGATTTTGATCTCCTACGAGCAGTACTTC. Its protein is CAISESILISYEQYF.

This clone was seen just once. The chain has TRBV7-9 and TRBJ1-6; 7 bases are shared with TRBD1. Germline CDR1 is SEHNR and CDR2 is FQNEAQ (reference sequence). Germline trimming cut 0 bases from V and 7 bases from J; bases unmatched to any gene: 3. CDR3 length: 15 residues. The CDR3 sequence is CASSLATGSNSPLHF. The CDR3, as DNA: TGTGCCAGCAGCTTAGCGACAGGGTCGAATTCACCCCTCCACTTT.

This clone was seen only once. This chain joins TRBV7-2 and TRBJ2-3, with D perhaps TRBD2 (5 bases). There are 16 residues in the CDR3. The germline gives CDR1 SGHTA, CDR2 FQGNSA. V was trimmed by 3 bases and J by 0 bases, leaving 13 bases between them. The CDR3: CASSFSFSGSTDTQYF. CDR3 sequence (DNA): TGTGCCAGCAGCTTTTCGTTTTCGGGGAGCACAGATACGCAGTATTTT.

For this clone: Other DNA sequences in the same sample also yield this CDR3. The V call is TRBV4-1, the J call TRBJ2-3; D assignment may be TRBD1 or TRBD2 (5 bases each). Germline CDR1 MGHRA, CDR2 YSYEKL. V was clipped by 1 base and J by 2 bases, with 13 bases between them. CDR3 length equals 16 residues. This CDR3 reads CASSQGPGRFTDTQYF. CDR3 DNA sequence: TGCGCCAGCAGCCAAGGTCCGGGGCGTTTCACAGATACGCAGTATTTT.

The rearrangement joins TRBV6-5 to TRBJ1-6; D is possibly TRBD1 (5 bases). The CDR3 loop spans 13 amino acids. V lost 4 bases and J 5 bases, leaving 6 bases between the germline ends. Per germline, CDR1 MNHEY and CDR2 SVGAGI. The CDR3 bases are TGTGCCAGCAGTTGGGGCCATAATTCACCCCTCCACTTT. It encodes CASSWGHNSPLHF.

The genes are TRBV11-1 and TRBJ2-5; D is possibly TRBD1 (8 bases). The germline V and J ends were trimmed by 8 bases and 1 base, with 17 bases remaining between them. The CDR3 totals 15 residues. Germline CDR1 is SGHAT and CDR2 is FQDESV (reference sequence). The CDR3: CASGLTGGGQETQYF. The CDR3 coding sequence is TGTGCCAGCGGATTAACAGGGGGGGGCCAAGAGACCCAGTACTTC.

This rearrangement joins TRBV2 to TRBJ2-4; D might be TRBD2 (5 bases). Looked up from germline, CDR1 is SNHLY and CDR2 is FYNNEI. The CDR3 spans 14 residues. V lost 4 bases and J lost 3, with 10 bases in between. The CDR3 reads CASSGEYGKNIQYF. The DNA for the CDR3 is TGTGCCAGCAGTGGGGAGTACGGCAAAAACATTCAGTACTTC.

The V gene is TRBV12-5, the J gene TRBJ2-5; D is uncertain. CDR1 is LGHNT, CDR2 FRNRAP, per germline. Trimming took 7 bases from V and 4 from J, leaving 4 bases between them. This CDR3 spans 10 amino acids. In DNA form, the CDR3 reads TGTGCTAGTGTTGGAGAGACCCAGTACTTC. It translates to CASVGETQYF. The whole variable domain, remainder taken from reference TRBV12-5 and TRBJ2-5, is DARVTQTPRHKVTEMGQEVTMRCQPILGHNTVFWYRQTMMQGLELLAYFRNRAPLDDSGMPKDRFSAEMPDATLATLKIQPSEPRDSAVYFCASVGETQYFGPGTRLLVL.